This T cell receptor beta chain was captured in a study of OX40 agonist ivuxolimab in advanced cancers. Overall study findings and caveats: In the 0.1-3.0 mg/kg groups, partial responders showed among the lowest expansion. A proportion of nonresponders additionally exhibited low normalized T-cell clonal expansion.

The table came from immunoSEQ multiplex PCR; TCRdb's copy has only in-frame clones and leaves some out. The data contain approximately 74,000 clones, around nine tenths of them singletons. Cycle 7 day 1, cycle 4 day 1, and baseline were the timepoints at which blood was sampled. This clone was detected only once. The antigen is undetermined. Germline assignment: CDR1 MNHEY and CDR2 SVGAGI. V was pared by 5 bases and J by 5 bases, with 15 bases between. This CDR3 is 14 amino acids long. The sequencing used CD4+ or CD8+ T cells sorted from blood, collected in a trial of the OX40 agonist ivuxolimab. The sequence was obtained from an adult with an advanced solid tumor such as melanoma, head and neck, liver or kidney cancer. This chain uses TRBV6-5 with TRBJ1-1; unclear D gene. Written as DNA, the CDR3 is TGTGCCAGCAGTCCCTCCCGGGGTGGGACTGAAGCTTTCTTT. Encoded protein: CASSPSRGGTEAFF.